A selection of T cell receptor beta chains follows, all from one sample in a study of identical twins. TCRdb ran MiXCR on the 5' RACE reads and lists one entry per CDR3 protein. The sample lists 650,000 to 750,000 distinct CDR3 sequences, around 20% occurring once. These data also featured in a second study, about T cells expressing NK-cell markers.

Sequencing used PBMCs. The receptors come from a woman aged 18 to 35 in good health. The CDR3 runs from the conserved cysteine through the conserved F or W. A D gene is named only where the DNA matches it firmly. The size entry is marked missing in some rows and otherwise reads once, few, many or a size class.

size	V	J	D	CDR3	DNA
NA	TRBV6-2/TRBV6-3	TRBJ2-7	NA	CASSYPLAYEQYF	TGTGCCAGCAGTTACCCCCTGGCCTACGAGCAGTACTTC
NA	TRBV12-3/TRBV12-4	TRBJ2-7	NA	CASSPYLGLSYEQYF	TGTGCCAGCAGTCCGTACCTGGGCCTCTCCTACGAGCAGTACTTC
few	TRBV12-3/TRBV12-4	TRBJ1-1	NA	CASSLQTTEAFF	TGTGCCAGCAGTTTACAGACAACTGAAGCTTTCTTT
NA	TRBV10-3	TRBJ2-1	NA	CAISDSPHEQFF	TGTGCCATCAGTGACTCACCCCATGAGCAGTTCTTC
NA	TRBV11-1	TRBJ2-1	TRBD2	CASSMGLAGYNEQFF	TGTGCCAGCAGCATGGGACTAGCGGGTTACAATGAGCAGTTCTTC
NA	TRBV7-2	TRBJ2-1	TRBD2	CASSLPLAGVGEQFF	TGTGCCAGCAGCTTACCTCTAGCGGGAGTTGGTGAGCAGTTCTTC
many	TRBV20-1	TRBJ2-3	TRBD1	CSARGQGEGTDTQYF	TGCAGTGCTAGGGGACAGGGAGAAGGCACAGATACGCAGTATTTT
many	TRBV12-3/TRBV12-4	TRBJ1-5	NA	CASSPQGGNQPQHF	TGTGCCAGCAGTCCCCAAGGTGGCAATCAGCCCCAGCATTTT
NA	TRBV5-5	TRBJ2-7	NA	CASSLGPNPSYEQYF	TGTGCCAGCAGCTTGGGCCCGAATCCATCCTACGAGCAGTACTTC
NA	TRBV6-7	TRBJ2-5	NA	CASSYTHEQGRQETQYF	TGTGCCAGCAGTTACACCCACGAGCAGGGTCGGCAAGAGACCCAGTACTTC
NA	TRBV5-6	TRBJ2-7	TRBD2	CASSLAGASEQYF	TGTGCCAGCAGCTTAGCGGGAGCCAGCGAGCAGTACTTC
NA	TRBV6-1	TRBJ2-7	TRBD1	CASSAPGTGGAEQYF	TGTGCCAGCAGTGCCCCGGGGACAGGGGGCGCCGAGCAGTACTTC
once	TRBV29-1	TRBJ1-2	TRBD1	CSVKRTGIYGYTF	TGCAGCGTTAAGAGGACAGGTATCTATGGCTACACCTTC
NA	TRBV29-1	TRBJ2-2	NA	CSGRGQASGELFF	TGCAGCGGTAGGGGTCAGGCGAGCGGGGAGCTGTTTTTT
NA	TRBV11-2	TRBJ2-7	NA	CASSWGVGTEQYF	TGTGCCAGCAGCTGGGGGGTGGGGACCGAGCAGTACTTC
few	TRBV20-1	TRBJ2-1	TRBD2	CSARGRGTSGWNEQFF	TGCAGTGCTAGGGGCCGCGGGACTAGCGGGTGGAATGAGCAGTTCTTC
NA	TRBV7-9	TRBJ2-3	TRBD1	CASSLGDRPSDTQYF	TGTGCCAGCAGCTTGGGGGACAGACCTTCAGATACGCAGTATTTT
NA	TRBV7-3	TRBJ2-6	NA	CASSLRLGANVLTF	TGTGCCAGCAGCTTAAGACTCGGGGCCAACGTCCTGACTTTC
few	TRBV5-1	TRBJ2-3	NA	CASSLSSAGGTDTQYF	TGCGCCAGCAGCTTGTCTAGCGCCGGAGGCACAGATACGCAGTATTTT
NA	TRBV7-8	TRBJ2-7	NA	CASSLGLGVYEQYF	TGTGCCAGCAGCTTAGGACTAGGGGTGTACGAGCAGTACTTC
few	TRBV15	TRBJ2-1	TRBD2	CATSSSGRWGNEQFF	TGTGCCACCAGCAGTAGCGGGAGATGGGGAAATGAGCAGTTCTTC
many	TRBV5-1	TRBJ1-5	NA	CASSLEGHQPQHF	TGCGCCAGCAGCTTGGAGGGGCATCAGCCCCAGCATTTT
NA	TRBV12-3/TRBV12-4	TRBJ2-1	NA	CASSLKGSNNEQFF	TGTGCCAGCAGTTTAAAGGGGTCTAACAATGAGCAGTTCTTC
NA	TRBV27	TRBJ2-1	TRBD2	CASSLRLAGGPGNEQFF	TGTGCCAGCAGTCTCCGACTAGCGGGAGGGCCGGGCAATGAGCAGTTCTTC
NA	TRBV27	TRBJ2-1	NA	CASRGRNEQFF	TGTGCCTCAAGGGGGAGGAATGAGCAGTTCTTC
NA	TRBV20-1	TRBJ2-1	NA	CSARQLGGTTDEQFF	TGCAGTGCTAGACAACTTGGTGGGACCACGGATGAGCAGTTCTTC
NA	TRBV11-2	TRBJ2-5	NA	CASSFKMKETQYF	TGTGCCAGCAGCTTTAAGATGAAAGAGACCCAGTACTTC
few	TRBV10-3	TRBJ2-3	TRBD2	CAISERGRGDTQYF	TGTGCCATCAGTGAGCGCGGGAGGGGCGATACGCAGTATTTT
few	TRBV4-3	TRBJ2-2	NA	CASSRAGFGSHRNTGELFF	TGCGCCAGCAGCCGCGCAGGGTTCGGGTCGCACCGTAACACCGGGGAGCTGTTTTTT
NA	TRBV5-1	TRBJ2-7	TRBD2	CASSSRDSGRGYEQYF	TGCGCCAGCAGCTCCCGGGATAGCGGGAGGGGTTACGAGCAGTACTTC
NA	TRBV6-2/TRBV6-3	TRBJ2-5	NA	CASSLYRTIQETQYF	TGTGCCAGCAGTCTTTACAGGACCATACAAGAGACCCAGTACTTC
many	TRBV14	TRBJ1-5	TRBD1	CASSRGQAQPQHF	TGTGCCAGCAGCCGAGGACAGGCTCAGCCCCAGCATTTT
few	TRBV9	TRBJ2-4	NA	CASSPGGGAKNIQYF	TGTGCCAGCAGCCCAGGAGGGGGGGCCAAAAACATTCAGTACTTC
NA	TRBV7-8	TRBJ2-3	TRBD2	CATTVGTSGSGDTQYF	TGTGCCACTACCGTCGGGACTAGCGGGAGTGGAGATACGCAGTATTTT
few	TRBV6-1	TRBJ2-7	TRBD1	CASSTNSGTGVREQYF	TGTGCCAGCAGTACAAACTCCGGGACAGGGGTTCGAGAGCAGTACTTC
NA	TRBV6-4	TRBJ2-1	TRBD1	CASARDSENEQFF	TGTGCCAGCGCCCGGGACAGCGAAAATGAGCAGTTCTTC
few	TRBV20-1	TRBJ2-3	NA	CSARVQGTVRRDTQYF	TGCAGTGCTAGAGTCCAGGGAACGGTCCGGCGCGATACGCAGTATTTT
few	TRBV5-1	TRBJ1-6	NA	CASKSSFGQMNSPLHF	TGCGCCAGCAAAAGTAGTTTCGGACAGATGAATTCACCCCTCCACTTT
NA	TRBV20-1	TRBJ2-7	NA	CSARDTGTYEQYF	TGCAGTGCTAGAGATACCGGGACCTACGAGCAGTACTTC
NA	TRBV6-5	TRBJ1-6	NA	CASSYSGSYNSPLHF	TGTGCCAGCAGTTACTCTGGCAGCTATAATTCACCCCTCCACTTT
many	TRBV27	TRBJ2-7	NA	CASSLIGGATYEQYF	TGTGCCAGCAGTTTAATAGGGGGGGCCACCTACGAGCAGTACTTC
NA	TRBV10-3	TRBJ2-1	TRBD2	CAIMATSADEQFF	TGTGCCATCATGGCGACTAGCGCCGATGAGCAGTTCTTC
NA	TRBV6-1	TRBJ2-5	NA	CATTSPSRSGKETQYF	TGTGCCACTACCTCCCCCTCTCGGAGCGGAAAAGAGACCCAGTACTTC
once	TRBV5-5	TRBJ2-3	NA	CASSYRRGDTQYF	TGTGCCAGCAGCTACCGACGGGGAGATACGCAGTATTTT
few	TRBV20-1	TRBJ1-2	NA	CSARDNPGYGYTF	TGCAGTGCTAGAGACAATCCGGGCTATGGCTACACCTTC
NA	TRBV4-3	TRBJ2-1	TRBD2	CASSQLAGGAGNEQFF	TGCGCCAGCAGCCAACTAGCGGGAGGGGCGGGCAATGAGCAGTTCTTC
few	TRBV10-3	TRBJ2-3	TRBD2	CATTGTSLTDTQYF	TGTGCCACAACCGGGACTAGCCTCACAGATACGCAGTATTTT
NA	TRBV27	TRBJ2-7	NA	CASSDPGTRVQYF	TGTGCCAGCAGTGACCCGGGAACACGAGTGCAGTACTTC
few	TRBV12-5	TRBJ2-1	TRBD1	CASGIDRGDEQFF	TGTGCTAGTGGTATCGACAGGGGAGATGAGCAGTTCTTC
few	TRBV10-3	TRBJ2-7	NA	CAIGKVTYEQYF	TGTGCCATCGGGAAGGTAACCTACGAGCAGTACTTC
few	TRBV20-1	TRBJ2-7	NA	CSAGGARYEQYF	TGCAGTGCAGGGGGAGCGCGATACGAGCAGTACTTC
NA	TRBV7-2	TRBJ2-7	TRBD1	CASTRQGVSYEQYF	TGTGCCAGCACCCGACAGGGCGTCTCCTACGAGCAGTACTTC
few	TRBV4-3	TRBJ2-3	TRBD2	CASSQDGSGSWPDTQYF	TGCGCCAGCAGCCAAGATGGAAGCGGGAGTTGGCCAGATACGCAGTATTTT